This TCR beta chain is from a study of T cells expressing NK-cell markers. Study-wide context: Source material for TCR beta repertoires consisted of sorted CD3+CD56+NKG2C+, CD3+CD56+NKG2C- and CD3+CD56-NKG2C+ T cells.

Study-level findings and limits: Topping the CD3+CD56-NKG2C+ fraction as well were these clonotypes, in several donors.

From its re-call of the 5' RACE reads, TCRdb lists each CDR3 protein once, without DNA. The sample has roughly 160,000 distinct CDR3 sequences. Germline V gene sequence: CDR1 ENHRY, CDR2 SYGVKD. The CDR3 loop spans 15 amino acids. Comment on this clonotype: Antigen specificity is unknown.

This rearrangement joins TRBV10-3 to TRBJ2-5; TCRdb indicates TRBD1, and absent DNA this call remains unverified. Sequencing input: blood T cells: a sorted CD56 or NKG2C T cell subset, CD4+ or CD8+ T cells, or bulk PBMC T cells (not recorded which). This clonotype was obtained from a woman aged 18-70 years in good health. CDR3: CAISAGQGEGETQYF.